What follows is one T cell receptor beta chain and its context. This clone was picked up one time. The target of this receptor is not known. Base qualities were left out, and no much larger clone turns up one base away. CDR1 and CDR2 are drawn from the germline V gene: MGHRA, YSYEKL. CDR3 length: 13 amino acids, cysteine to phenylalanine. Of the read, only the CDR3 DNA is kept; its 39 bases are in frame from base 1. Trimming takes 4 bases from V and 2 bases from J, and the germline ends sit 8 bases apart. To sequence the TCRbeta CDR3 region, genomic DNA was isolated from the sorted cells. TCRbeta CDR3 regions were sequenced using the immunoSEQ Assay. TCRdb mirrors the immuneACCESS table, restricted to in-frame sequences. Some clones are absent from its copies; in checked studies, under half trace to an unresolved V gene, and the reason for the others is unknown. In this sample the table shows about 46,000 clones, over 75% of which occur a single time. 4.9% of the sample comes from the top ten.

This entry is derived from a study of OX40 agonist ivuxolimab in advanced cancers. With respect to the entire study: Ivuxolimab was a fully human IgG2 agonistic monoclonal antibody targeting the costimulatory receptor OX40 (CD134). Three dose-escalation patients achieved partial responses, one with hepatocellular carcinoma and two with cutaneous melanoma. The purpose of peripheral TCRbeta sequencing was to test whether ivuxolimab changed TCR sequence diversity and led to clonal T-cell expansion. In the dose-escalation cohort, more than 80% of patients were male, and the mean age was roughly 56 years with a range of about 20 to 79. The paper reports the monotherapy dose-escalation portion (N of about 50 patients) of the phase I ivuxolimab trial. Among the 52 dose-escalation patients, around 20 had hepatocellular carcinoma, 15 melanoma, 9 renal cell carcinoma and 9 head and neck cancer. Patients were allowed to have had prior anti-PD-1, anti-PD-L1 or anti-CTLA-4 therapy, and approximately 37% of the dose-escalation patients had been treated with checkpoint inhibitors. Intravenous ivuxolimab was administered to patients every 2 weeks at six dose levels: 0.01, 0.1, 0.3, 1.5, 3 and 10 mg/kg.

Results the study describes overall, beyond this receptor: Clonal expansion of both CD4+ and CD8+ blood T cells was observed from baseline to week 6 at doses 0.1 to 3.0 mg/kg. Which antigens the clonally expanded peripheral T cells were specific for was not determined. In the 0.1-3.0 mg/kg groups, partial responders were among the patients with the lowest normalized peripheral clonal expansion, particularly in CD8+ T cells. On average, CD8+ T cells showed more expanded clones than CD4+ T cells after ivuxolimab. Low levels of normalized T-cell clonal expansion were also seen in some patients who did not respond.

The trial excluded patients who had a history of autoimmune disease or who were on systemic immunosuppression. In every dose cohort, peripheral blood was drawn for TCR sequencing at baseline, cycle 4 day 1, and cycle 7 day 1. Samples were obtained from an open-label, multicenter, first-in-human phase I dose-escalation trial of ivuxolimab. Adults with locally advanced or metastatic melanoma, renal cell, hepatocellular, or head and neck squamous cell carcinoma were enrolled in the trial. Before TCR sequencing, CD4+ T cells and CD8+ T cells were sorted from peripheral blood as separate populations. Sequenced here: CD4+ or CD8+ T cells sorted from blood, sampled in a trial of the OX40 agonist ivuxolimab. This chain is built from TRBV4-1 and TRBJ2-5, with the D segment identity uncertain. This receptor was identified in an adult with an advanced solid tumor such as melanoma, head and neck, liver or kidney cancer. For the CDR3, the sequence is CASSLHGQETQYF. The nucleotide sequence reads as follows: TGCGCCAGCAGCCTTCACGGACAAGAGACCCAGTACTTC.